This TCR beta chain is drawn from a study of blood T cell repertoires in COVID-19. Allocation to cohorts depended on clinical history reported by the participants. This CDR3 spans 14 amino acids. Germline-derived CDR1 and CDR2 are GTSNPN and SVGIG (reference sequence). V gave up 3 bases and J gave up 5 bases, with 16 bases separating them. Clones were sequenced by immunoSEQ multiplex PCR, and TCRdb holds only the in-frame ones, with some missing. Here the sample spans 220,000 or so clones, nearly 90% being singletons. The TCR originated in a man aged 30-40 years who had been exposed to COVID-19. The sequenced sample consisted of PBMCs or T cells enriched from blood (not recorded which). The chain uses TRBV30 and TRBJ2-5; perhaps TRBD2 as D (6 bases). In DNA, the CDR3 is TGTGCCTGGAGCTTCGGCGGGGCTAGGGAGACCCAGTACTTC. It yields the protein CAWSFGGARETQYF.